The source of this T cell receptor (beta chain) is a study of Tregs in tolerant kidney transplant recipients. Remarks on this clone: Antigen unknown.

The method was immunoSEQ multiplex PCR; TCRdb's version includes in-frame clones alone and lacks a portion of them. The sample comprises 35,000 to 50,000 clones, just under 97% of which are singletons, and 0.37% rests with the top ten. The origin of this receptor is a human donor in good health. Sequenced material: Tregs from blood cultured with allogeneic cells.

CDR3 DNA: TGTGCCTGGAACGGCTGGGGACCCCTCCACTTT. As protein: CAWNGWGPLHF. The chain recombines TRBV30 with TRBJ1-6; no clear D. Between the trimmed V and J ends, which lost 4 bases and 12 bases, there was a span of 10 bases. The CDR3 consists of 11 residues. CDR1 and CDR2 (germline): GTSNPN, SVGIG (reference sequence).